The source of this T cell receptor beta chain is a study of T cell responses to AZD1222 COVID-19 vaccine. Concerning this clone: Its antigen remains unknown.

There are 14 residues in the CDR3. Overall study findings and caveats: Among vaccine-associated CD4 TCRs, coverage spanned spike, with dominance at 160-218 and 743-854.

Only in-frame clones appear in the TCRdb table, and some are missing; sequencing was by immunoSEQ multiplex PCR. The table shows about 90,000 clones, with about 90% occurring only once. This clonotype originated in an adult in good health. The V gene is TRBV21-1, the J gene TRBJ2-7; the table's D call, TRBD2, has no DNA check behind it. TRBV21-1 is given as a pseudogene. The specimen comprised peripheral blood, sampled on day 0 of MenACWY control vaccination. CDR3 residues: CASRRGLAVYEQYF. For the CDR3, the DNA is TGTGCCAGCAGAAGGGGACTAGCGGTGTACGAGCAGTACTTC.